This is a list of T cell receptor beta chains from one sample in a study of Graves' ophthalmopathy and Graves' hyperthyroidism. TCRdb ran MiXCR on the multiplex PCR reads and lists one entry per CDR3 protein. The sample carries around 1.1 million distinct CDR3 sequences, less than 45% recorded once. Sequencing used peripheral blood or thyroid tissue (not recorded which). The receptors were sampled from an adult man with Graves' hyperthyroidism. CDR3s include the opening cysteine and the closing phenylalanine or tryptophan. The D gene is left open where the match is weak.

d_call j_call v_call cdr3_aa
TRBD2 TRBJ2-7 TRBV10-1 CASSEGTSRTYEQYF
NA TRBJ2-5 TRBV7-2 CASSFRQERGETQYF
NA TRBJ2-2 TRBV7-8 CASSLTPPTGELFF
TRBD2 TRBJ2-7 TRBV20-1 CSALLAGPIEQYF
NA TRBJ1-2 TRBV7-2 CASSFRQVNYGYTF
NA TRBJ2-6 TRBV14 CASSQRRAASGANVLTF
NA TRBJ1-6 TRBV4-3 CASSQVGAGIPSPLHF
NA TRBJ2-7 TRBV11-2 CASRPPGRGVYEQYF
TRBD1 TRBJ1-1 TRBV6-5 CATTDRDTEAFF
NA TRBJ1-6 TRBV10-3 CASSAREVDSPLHF
TRBD2 TRBJ2-7 TRBV6-6 CASRPSSHLLAGDSYEQYF
NA TRBJ1-5 TRBV20-1 CSARRTNQPQHF
TRBD2 TRBJ2-7 TRBV5-5 CASSLGGLAVTYEQYF
NA TRBJ2-7 TRBV4-3 CASSQEQISYEQYF
NA TRBJ2-2 TRBV11-2 CASRLSGTGELFF
NA TRBJ1-4 TRBV6-6 CASSYGDPPEEKLFF
NA TRBJ1-1 TRBV2 CASSEYYRNTEAFF
NA TRBJ2-5 TRBV7-2 CASSQDFSVFQETQYF
TRBD1 TRBJ2-2 TRBV7-8 CASSPYPLRDRGGELFF
NA TRBJ1-1 TRBV7-9 CASSAPGGSNEAFF
NA TRBJ2-5 TRBV28 CASSPGAGGGDF
NA TRBJ1-5 TRBV7-9 CASSPVPAGPQHF
NA TRBJ1-4 TRBV7-9 CASTQGTREKLFF
TRBD1 TRBJ1-2 TRBV25-1 CASSETRTGGENGYTF
TRBD1 TRBJ1-5 TRBV14 CASSSWTGQPQHF
NA TRBJ1-1 TRBV30 CAWNGVTEAFF
TRBD1 TRBJ1-5 TRBV20-1 CSARRGQGSSQPQHF
TRBD1 TRBJ1-6 TRBV9 CASRGDSQNSPLHF
NA TRBJ2-6 TRBV2 CTSSSISLGANVLTF
NA TRBJ1-1 TRBV7-9 CASSPPLLNTEAFF
NA TRBJ2-5 TRBV5-1 CASSFTRVEETQYF
NA TRBJ1-4 TRBV4-1 CASSLQGWNEKLFF
TRBD1 TRBJ2-7 TRBV7-2 CASRTRQGSYEQYF
TRBD1 TRBJ1-2 TRBV29-1 CSVDAWTGTESNYGYTF
NA TRBJ2-7 TRBV9 CASSVGTASNYEQYF
NA TRBJ2-7 TRBV9 CASSAGTLLSYEQYF
TRBD2 TRBJ2-7 TRBV3-1 CASSQGTSGPSSYEQYF
NA TRBJ2-2 TRBV6-5 CASSYSYGELFF
TRBD1 TRBJ1-5 TRBV29-1 CSVRTGGAGTQHF
NA TRBJ2-7 TRBV14 CASSQGRTPYEQYF
TRBD1 TRBJ2-2 TRBV7-3 CASSFGQAGELFF
NA TRBJ1-2 TRBV20-1 CSARRRDDGYTF
NA TRBJ2-7 TRBV7-2 CASSLYGRGDYEQYF
NA TRBJ1-1 TRBV12-3/TRBV12-4 CASSGSDRGTEAFF
NA TRBJ1-5 TRBV6-2/TRBV6-3 CASSIFWGSGNQPQHF
NA TRBJ1-3 TRBV12-3/TRBV12-4 CASSLGEGRSGNTIYF
NA TRBJ2-2 TRBV19 CASRVIGPGELFF
TRBD1 TRBJ2-2 TRBV7-3 CASSLPRQGSNTGELFF
TRBD1 TRBJ2-7 TRBV7-9 CASSYPPRGTQDYRGSYEQYF
NA TRBJ1-2 TRBV20-1 CSARDFAGLGYGYTF
NA TRBJ1-3 TRBV19 CASALSSGNTIYF
NA TRBJ1-5 TRBV9 CASSVDAGNQPQHF
TRBD1 TRBJ1-1 TRBV6-1 CASSVTGSEAFF
TRBD2 TRBJ2-2 TRBV20-1 CSARREGLKLDTGELFF
NA TRBJ2-3 TRBV7-2 CASSPRWDTQYF